This T cell receptor beta chain was identified during a study of cytomegalovirus exposure and HLA in healthy donors. Study-wide background: There were some 400 genotyped donors. Of these, 81% fell in the genetic ancestry cluster associated with self-reported Caucasian donors.

Germline values: CDR1 MRHNA, CDR2 SNTAGT. CDR3 length equals 14 residues. V lost 4 bases, J lost 4 bases, and 12 bases lay in between. Both 60 Vbeta primers and 13 Jbeta primers went into the PCR. Method: immunoSEQ multiplex PCR; TCRdb's copy keeps in-frame clones and lacks some. The table has about 190,000 clones, 70% to 75% seen once. Study findings and constraints: TCR beta V- and J-gene trimming, according to a later analysis, was linked to a missense DCLRE1C variant.

The donors were healthy bone marrow donors. Worth noting for this clone: What it recognizes is unknown.

Sequencing was done on a sample of PBMCs. The sequence came from a man aged 30 to 39 in good health and CMV-seropositive. The chain joins TRBV6-4 to TRBJ2-3; weak D call: TRBD2 (5 bases). The CDR3 DNA follows: TGTGCCAGCAGTGCTGGTAACGGGGCAGATACGCAGTATTTT. Translating gives CASSAGNGADTQYF.